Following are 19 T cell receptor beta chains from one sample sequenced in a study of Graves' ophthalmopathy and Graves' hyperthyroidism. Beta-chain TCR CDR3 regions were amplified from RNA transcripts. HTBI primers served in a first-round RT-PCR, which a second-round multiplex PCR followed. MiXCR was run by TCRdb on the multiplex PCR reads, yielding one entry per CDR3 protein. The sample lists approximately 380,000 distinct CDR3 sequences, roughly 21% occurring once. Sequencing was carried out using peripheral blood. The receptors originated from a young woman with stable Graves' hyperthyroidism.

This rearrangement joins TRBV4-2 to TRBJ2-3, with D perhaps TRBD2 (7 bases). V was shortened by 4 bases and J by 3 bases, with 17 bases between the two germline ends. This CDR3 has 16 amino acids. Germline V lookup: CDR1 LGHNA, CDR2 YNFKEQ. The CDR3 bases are TGTGCCAGCAGCCCTCCCGGGGGGCACGATACAGATACGCAGTATTTT. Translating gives CASSPPGGHDTDTQYF.

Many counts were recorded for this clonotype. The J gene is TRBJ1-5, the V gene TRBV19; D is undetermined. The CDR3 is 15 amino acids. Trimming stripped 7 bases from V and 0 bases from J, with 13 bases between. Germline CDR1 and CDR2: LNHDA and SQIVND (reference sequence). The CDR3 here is CASTRGSYSNQPQHF. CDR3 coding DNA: TGTGCCAGTACTCGGGGAAGTTATAGCAATCAGCCCCAGCATTTT.

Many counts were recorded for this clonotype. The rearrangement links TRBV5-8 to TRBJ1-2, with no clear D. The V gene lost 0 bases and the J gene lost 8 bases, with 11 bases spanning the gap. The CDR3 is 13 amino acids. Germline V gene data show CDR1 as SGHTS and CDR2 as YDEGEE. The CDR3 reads CASSLGHAWGYTF. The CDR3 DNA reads TGTGCCAGCAGCTTGGGTCATGCCTGGGGCTACACCTTC.

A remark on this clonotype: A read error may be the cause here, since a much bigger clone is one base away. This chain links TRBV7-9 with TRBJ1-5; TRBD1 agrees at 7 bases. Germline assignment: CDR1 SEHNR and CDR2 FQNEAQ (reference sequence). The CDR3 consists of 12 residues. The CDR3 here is CASGTANHPQHF. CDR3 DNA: TGTGCCAGCGGGACAGCCAATCATCCCCAGCATTTT.

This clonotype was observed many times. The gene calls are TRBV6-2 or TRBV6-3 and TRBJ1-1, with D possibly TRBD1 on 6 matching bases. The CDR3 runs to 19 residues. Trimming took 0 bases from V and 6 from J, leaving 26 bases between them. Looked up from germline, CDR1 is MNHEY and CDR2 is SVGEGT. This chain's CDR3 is CASSYSSSGGRIGTPEAFF. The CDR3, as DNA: TGTGCCAGCAGTTACTCGAGTTCGGGGGGGCGAATTGGGACCCCTGAAGCTTTCTTT.

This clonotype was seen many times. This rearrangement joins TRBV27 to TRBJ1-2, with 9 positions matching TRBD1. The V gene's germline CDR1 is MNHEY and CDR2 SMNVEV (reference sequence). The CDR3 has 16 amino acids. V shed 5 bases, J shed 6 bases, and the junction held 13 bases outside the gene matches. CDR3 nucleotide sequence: TGTGCCAGCAGTGGCCACAGGGACGGGACAGGGAATGGCTACACCTTC. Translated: CASSGHRDGTGNGYTF.

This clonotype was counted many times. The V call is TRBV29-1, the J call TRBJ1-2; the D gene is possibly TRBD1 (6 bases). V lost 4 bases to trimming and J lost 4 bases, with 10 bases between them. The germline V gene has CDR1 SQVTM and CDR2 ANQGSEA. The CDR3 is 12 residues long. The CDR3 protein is CSVGVGAYGYTF. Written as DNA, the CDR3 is TGCAGCGTTGGCGTGGGGGCCTATGGCTACACCTTC.

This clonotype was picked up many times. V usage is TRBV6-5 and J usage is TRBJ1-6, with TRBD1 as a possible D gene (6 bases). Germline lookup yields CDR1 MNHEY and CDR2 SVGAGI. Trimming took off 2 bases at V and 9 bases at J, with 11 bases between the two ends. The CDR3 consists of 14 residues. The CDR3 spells CASSYGTSRSPLHF. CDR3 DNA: TGTGCCAGCAGTTACGGGACAAGTCGTTCACCCCTCCACTTT.

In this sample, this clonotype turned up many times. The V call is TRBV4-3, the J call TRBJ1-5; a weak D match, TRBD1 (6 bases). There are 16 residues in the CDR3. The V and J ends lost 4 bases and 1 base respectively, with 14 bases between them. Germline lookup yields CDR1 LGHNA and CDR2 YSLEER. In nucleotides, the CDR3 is TGCGCCAGCAGCCCGATCAGGGGCAGAAGCAATCAGCCCCAGCATTTT. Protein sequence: CASSPIRGRSNQPQHF.

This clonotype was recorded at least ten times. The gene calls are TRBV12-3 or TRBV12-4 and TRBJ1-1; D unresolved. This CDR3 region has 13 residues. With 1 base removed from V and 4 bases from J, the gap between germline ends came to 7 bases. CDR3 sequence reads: CASSLGGSTEAFF. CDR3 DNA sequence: TGTGCCAGCAGTTTAGGGGGTTCCACTGAAGCTTTCTTT.

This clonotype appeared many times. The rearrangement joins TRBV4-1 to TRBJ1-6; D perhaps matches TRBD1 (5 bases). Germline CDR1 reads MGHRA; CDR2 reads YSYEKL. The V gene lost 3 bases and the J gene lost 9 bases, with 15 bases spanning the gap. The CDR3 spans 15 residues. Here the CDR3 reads CASSQGPSAGSPLHF. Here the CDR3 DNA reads TGCGCCAGCAGCCAGGGGCCTTCCGCCGGTTCACCCCTCCACTTT.

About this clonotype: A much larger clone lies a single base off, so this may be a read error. The CDR3 region is CASSIRTSQSETKYF. Here the CDR3 DNA reads TGTGCCAGCAGTATTCGGACTAGCCAGTCAGAGACCAAGTACTTC. The chain employs TRBV2 and TRBJ2-5, with 8 nucleotides matching TRBD2. The CDR3 has 15 residues. Per the germline V gene, CDR1 is SNHLY and CDR2 is FYNNEI.

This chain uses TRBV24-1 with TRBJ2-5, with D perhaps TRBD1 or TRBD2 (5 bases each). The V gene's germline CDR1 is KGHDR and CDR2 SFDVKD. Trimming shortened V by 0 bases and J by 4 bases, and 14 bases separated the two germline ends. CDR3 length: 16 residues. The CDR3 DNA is TGTGCCACCAGTGATTTGACAGGACTCTCGGGAGAGACCCAGTACTTC. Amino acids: CATSDLTGLSGETQYF.

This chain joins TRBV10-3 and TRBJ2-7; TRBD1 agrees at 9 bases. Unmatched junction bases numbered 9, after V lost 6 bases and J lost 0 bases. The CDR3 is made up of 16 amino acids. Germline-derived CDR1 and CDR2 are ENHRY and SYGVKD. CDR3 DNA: TGTGCCATCAGAAAATACCGGGACAGGGACTCCTACGAGCAGTACTTC. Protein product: CAIRKYRDRDSYEQYF.

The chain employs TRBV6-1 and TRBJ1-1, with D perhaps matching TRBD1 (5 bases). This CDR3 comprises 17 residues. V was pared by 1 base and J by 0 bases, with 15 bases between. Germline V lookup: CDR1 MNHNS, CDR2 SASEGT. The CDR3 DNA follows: TGTGCCAGCAGTGAAGAGAGGACATTTTTCATGAACACTGAAGCTTTCTTT. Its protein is CASSEERTFFMNTEAFF.

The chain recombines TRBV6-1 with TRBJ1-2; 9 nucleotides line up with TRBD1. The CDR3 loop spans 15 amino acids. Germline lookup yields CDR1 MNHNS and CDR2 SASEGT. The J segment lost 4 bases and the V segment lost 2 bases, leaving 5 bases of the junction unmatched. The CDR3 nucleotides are TGTGCCAGCAGTGAACGGGGACAGGGAAGCTATGGCTACACCTTC. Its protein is CASSERGQGSYGYTF.

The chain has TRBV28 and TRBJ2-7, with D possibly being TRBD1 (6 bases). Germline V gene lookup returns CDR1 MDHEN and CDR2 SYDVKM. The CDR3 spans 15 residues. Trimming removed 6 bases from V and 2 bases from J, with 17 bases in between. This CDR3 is CASSQEPRTAYEQYF. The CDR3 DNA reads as TGTGCCAGCAGCCAAGAACCCCGGACAGCCTACGAGCAGTACTTC.

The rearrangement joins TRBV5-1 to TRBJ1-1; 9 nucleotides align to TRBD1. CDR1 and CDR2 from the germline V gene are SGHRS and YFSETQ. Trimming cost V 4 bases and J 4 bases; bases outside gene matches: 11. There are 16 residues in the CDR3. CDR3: CASSVGTGNRATEAFF. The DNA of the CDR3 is TGCGCCAGCAGCGTCGGGACAGGGAATCGTGCCACTGAAGCTTTCTTT.

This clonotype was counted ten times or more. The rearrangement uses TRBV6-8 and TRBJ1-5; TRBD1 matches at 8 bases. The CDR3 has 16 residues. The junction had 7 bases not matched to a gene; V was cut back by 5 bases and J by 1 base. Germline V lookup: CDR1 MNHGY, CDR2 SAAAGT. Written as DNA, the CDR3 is TGTGCCAGCAGTGTCGGACAGGGCGGAAGCAATCAGCCCCAGCATTTT. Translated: CASSVGQGGSNQPQHF.